This T cell receptor beta chain is from a study of graft-versus-host responses after intestinal transplantation. Study as a whole: Following induction with anti-thymocyte globulin, all recipients were given tacrolimus and steroids for approximately three years.

The V gene end was trimmed by 2 bases and the J gene end by 2 bases; junction bases not matched to a gene: 5. This CDR3 comprises 15 residues. Germline V gene data show CDR1 as SNHLY and CDR2 as FYNNEI. This clone was observed once. The target antigen is unknown. Only in-frame clones appear in the TCRdb table, and some are missing; sequencing was by immunoSEQ multiplex PCR. The data hold tens of thousands of clones, with more than 80% observed a single time. The sample was unstimulated CD8+ T cells sorted from spleen or lymph node cells, taken before intestinal transplant. The clonotype originates from a human donor who received an intestinal transplant. The chain is built from TRBV2 and TRBJ2-7, with TRBD2 matching over 8 bases. The CDR3 sequence is CASSESREGPYEQYF. The DNA for the CDR3 is TGTGCCAGCAGTGAAAGTCGGGAGGGCCCCTACGAGCAGTACTTC.